This T cell receptor beta chain is drawn from a study of T-cell reconstitution after alpha-beta-depleted transplantation in children. This clonotype showed up just a few times. The CDR3 covers 14 residues. Germline V gene lookup returns CDR1 MNHNY and CDR2 SVGAGI (reference sequence). Trimming removed 7 bases at V and 0 bases at J, with 13 bases between. Unique molecular identifiers featured in how the TCRbeta library was prepared. TCRdb fed the PCR reads into MiXCR, producing one record per CDR3 protein. This table holds some 490,000 distinct CDR3 sequences, around 12% found once. The sample here was PBMCs from the stem cell graft donor, taken from the stem cell graft. The source is a human donor who donated a stem cell graft to a child with combined immunodeficiency. This chain links TRBV6-6 with TRBJ2-7; D gene ambiguous. The CDR3 reads CASKSQRHSYEQYF. The CDR3 DNA reads TGTGCCAGCAAGTCTCAGCGCCACTCCTACGAGCAGTACTTC.